One sample yielded the 7 T cell receptor beta chains listed below, sequenced in a study of regulatory T cells in long-lasting Graves disease. The time point was: newly diagnosed GD, antithyroid drugs for less than 3 months. The TCR library was made from RNA that had been extracted from PBMCs in TRIzol. Both iRepertoire HTBI primers and Arm-PCR of CDR3 regions were used to build the TCR beta libraries. TCRdb re-called the multiplex PCR reads with MiXCR, one entry per CDR3 protein. The sample includes 530,000 or so distinct CDR3 sequences, 15% to 20% of them seen just once. This sample also appeared in a second study, on T cells in Graves' hyperthyroidism and ophthalmopathy.

Sequenced here: peripheral blood mononuclear cells (PBMCs), sampled at new diagnosis, from a patient treated with antithyroid drugs. The receptors originated from a man aged 18 to 30 with Graves disease.

The rearrangement joins TRBV2 to TRBJ2-1; 11 bases map to TRBD2. The CDR3 sequence is 16 residues long. Germline CDR1 reads SNHLY; CDR2 reads FYNNEI. V lost 10 bases, J lost 3 bases, and 11 bases stayed unmatched. CDR3 protein: CATSPGGLAVYNEQFF. The CDR3 DNA reads as TGTGCCACCTCCCCCGGGGGACTAGCGGTCTACAATGAGCAGTTCTTC.

This clonotype was picked up many times. The V and J genes are TRBV12-3 or TRBV12-4 and TRBJ2-2, with 8 bases aligning to TRBD1. The CDR3 length is 15 residues. After removal of 7 bases from V and 5 bases from J, the junction contained 9 bases not matched to a gene. CDR3 bases: TGTGCCAGCACCCCCGGACAGGGTTTAACCGGGGAGCTGTTTTTT. Translated: CASTPGQGLTGELFF.

V and J are TRBV4-1 and TRBJ2-7; 11 nucleotides match TRBD2. The CDR3 is 17 amino acids. After removal of 2 bases from V and 0 bases from J, the junction contained 6 bases not matched to a gene. Germline CDR1 MGHRA, CDR2 YSYEKL. The CDR3 protein is CASSQSGLAVSSYEQYF. The CDR3 coding sequence is TGCGCCAGCAGCCAATCGGGACTAGCGGTGAGCTCCTACGAGCAGTACTTC.

The chain employs TRBV20-1 and TRBJ2-7; D is possibly TRBD1 (6 bases). V was trimmed by 5 bases and J by 3 bases, leaving 11 bases between them. Germline V gene lookup returns CDR1 DFQATT and CDR2 SNEGSKA (reference sequence). The CDR3 is made up of 12 amino acids. DNA for the CDR3: TGCAGTGCTGATGACAGGAGCTACGAGCAGTACTTC. It is translated as CSADDRSYEQYF.

This clonotype was counted a few times. Mismatch with germline at one junction end may stem from a read error. V usage is TRBV5-8 and J usage is TRBJ2-7; a weak D match, TRBD2 (5 bases). The V gene's germline CDR1 is SGHTS and CDR2 YDEGEE. There are 14 residues in the CDR3. This chain's CDR3 is CASSSPGVTYGQYF. Here the CDR3 DNA reads TGTGCCAGCAGCTCTCCCGGGGTAACCTACGGGCAGTACTTC.

This clonotype was picked up many times. This CDR3 is CASSPAPGRSYGYTF. The DNA for the CDR3 is TGTGCCAGCAGTCCAGCCCCGGGACGGAGCTATGGCTACACCTTC. The genes are TRBV6-1 and TRBJ1-2; D is possibly TRBD1 (5 bases). The V end was cut by 5 bases, the J end by 4 bases, with 17 bases between. Germline V gene data show CDR1 as MNHNS and CDR2 as SASEGT. The CDR3 sequence is 15 residues long.

The CDR3 loop is CASSPYFRGSTYEQYF. CDR3 sequence (DNA): TGTGCCAGCAGCCCCTACTTTAGAGGGTCAACCTACGAGCAGTACTTC. J is TRBJ2-7 and V is TRBV3-1; D is perhaps TRBD2 (5 bases). The V gene's germline CDR1 is LGHDT and CDR2 YNNKEL (reference sequence). Trimming removed 4 bases from V and 2 bases from J, with 18 bases in between. There are 16 residues in the CDR3.